The entry that follows covers one T cell receptor beta chain sequence. The sample comes from a study of T cell repertoires in ileal Crohn's disease. Time point specified: proximal margin of the surgical specimen (macroscopically non-inflamed). Adults with ileal or ileocolonic Crohn's disease and an indication for resection were eligible. The length of the CDR3 is 12 residues. Looked up from germline, CDR1 is SGHRS and CDR2 is YFSETQ. With 5 bases removed from V and 5 bases from J, the gap between germline ends came to 8 bases. TCRdb keeps only in-frame clones here, not all; method: immunoSEQ multiplex PCR. The top ten clones hold roughly two fifths of a sample with thousands of clones, roughly 78% of them seen once.

This TCR derives from an adult with Crohn's disease. Sequenced: ileal tissue. The rearrangement links TRBV5-1 to TRBJ2-1; D possibly matches TRBD1 or TRBD2 (5 bases each). CDR3 DNA sequence: TGCGCCAGCAGAGGGACCGACAATGAGCAGTTCTTC. Translated: CASRGTDNEQFF. The full variable domain, with the rest looked up from reference TRBV5-1 and TRBJ2-1, is KAGVTQTPRYLIKTRGQQVTLSCSPISGHRSVSWYQQTPGQGLQFLFEYFSETQRNKGNFPGRFSGRQFSNSRSEMNVSTLELGDSALYLCASRGTDNEQFFGPGTRLTVL.